This TCR beta chain was identified during a study of T cells in localized non-small cell lung cancer. Whole-study findings and limits: Sequencing involved a lone tumor region, leaving heterogeneity possible. Median detection of top 100 tumor clones in adjacent lung was over 45 clones. Highest T cell clonality was seen in uninvolved adjacent lung, surpassing that measured in tumor.

The repertoire was sequenced with immunoSEQ multiplex PCR; TCRdb's copy has only in-frame clones and lacks some. The sample carries tens of thousands of clones, roughly 86% recorded once. For this clone: Its target is not known.

The sequences come from PBMCs, collected before any cancer treatment. The receptor comes from a man aged 35-69 years with stage II lung adenocarcinoma.

In nucleotides, the CDR3 is TGTGCCAGCAGTGGGCAGGGATATGATTTCTACGAGCAGTACTTC. Translation: CASSGQGYDFYEQYF. The genes are TRBV6-1 and TRBJ2-7; D possibly corresponds to TRBD1 (5 bases). This CDR3 has 15 amino acids. V shed 4 bases and J shed 3 bases, with 16 bases lying between them. Per germline, CDR1 MNHNS and CDR2 SASEGT.